This T cell receptor beta chain was obtained from a study of control samples from healthy donors and cancer patients. Profiled with immunoSEQ multiplex PCR; TCRdb holds only in-frame clones, not every one. The repertoire has about 89,000 clones, 85% of them found once; the top ten carry about 2.1%. Germline lookup yields CDR1 SEHNR and CDR2 FQNEAQ (reference sequence). The CDR3 has 15 amino acids. The J segment lost 8 bases and the V segment lost 5 bases, leaving 7 bases of the junction unmatched. This clonotype was obtained from a woman in her 40s in good health. The sequencing sample was made of blood. This chain links TRBV7-9 with TRBJ2-4; 12 bases match TRBD1. CDR3 nucleotide sequence: TGTGCCAGCAGCCTCGGGACAGGGGGCCTGGACATTCAGTACTTC. Its protein product is CASSLGTGGLDIQYF.